This TCR beta chain originates from a study of shared clonotypes between healthy human individuals. Study-level points and caveats: Some clonotypes were shared by all four sorted-subset donors, while others were not shared. The non-shared ones had lower generation probabilities than the shared ones.

Caucasian adults residing in Nashville, Tennessee made up all the donors. The CDR3 has 14 amino acids. In germline, CDR1 is LNHDA, CDR2 SQIVND (reference sequence). V lost 6 bases to trimming and J lost 3 bases; unmatched junction nucleotides: 8. Worth noting for this clone: Its antigen is unidentified.

Deep level was the assay's run setting. The assay was immunoSEQ multiplex PCR, and TCRdb's table has in-frame clones only and misses some. The repertoire holds over a million clones, with 95% to 97% as singletons. The sample consisted of naive CD4+ T cells sorted from blood. Subset noted: CD45RA+ positively selected. The receptor was derived from a man aged 25-45 years in good health. V usage is TRBV19 and J usage is TRBJ2-7; 7 nucleotides align to TRBD2. CDR3 coding DNA: TGTGCCAGTAGCATCCAGCGGGGAAACTACGAGCAGTACTTC. It encodes CASSIQRGNYEQYF. Filled out from reference TRBV19 and TRBJ2-7, the complete variable domain reads DGGITQSPKYLFRKEGQNVTLSCEQNLNHDAMYWYRQDPGQGLRLIYYSQIVNDFQKGDIAEGYSVSREKKESFPLTVTSAQKNPTAFYLCASSIQRGNYEQYFGPGTRLTVT.